The following is a T cell receptor beta chain sequence with its context. The sample comes from a study of blood T cells in healthy people across ages. Isolating PBMCs gave at least 6 million of these cells per sample. PCR was performed a second time for about 7 to 11 cycles using a sample-barcoded 5' primer and a J-beta primer mix. TCRdb ran MiXCR on the 5' RACE reads and lists one entry per CDR3 protein. Of more than 1,000,000 distinct CDR3 sequences in the sample, roughly 24% were seen once. Germline assignment: CDR1 MGHDK and CDR2 SYGVNS. Trimming shortened V by 4 bases and J by 4 bases, and 11 bases separated the two germline ends. The CDR3 contains 13 residues. These data also featured in a second study, about T cells of mothers and their children. As that report states: There were over 9.5 million TCR beta CDR3 reads from each mother and about 3.1 million from each child.

Sequenced: blood. This sequence joins TRBV25-1 and TRBJ2-7, with no clear D. This TCR was recovered from a girl aged 2 to 9 in good health. The CDR3 here is CASSGPKQYEQYF. The CDR3 nucleotides are TGTGCCAGCAGTGGCCCCAAACAGTACGAGCAGTACTTC.